The rows below give T cell receptor beta chains drawn from one sample of a study of blood T cells in healthy people across ages. From the 5' RACE reads, TCRdb called clonotypes with MiXCR, one entry per CDR3 protein. The table shows about 930,000 distinct CDR3 sequences, with about 28% occurring only once. The same data also went into a second study, on T cells of mothers and their children.

Sequences were obtained from blood. These receptors originate from a woman between 40 and 50 years old in good health. The CDR3 runs from the conserved cysteine through the conserved F or W. D genes are given only for firm matches. Part of the rows lack a size; the others show once, few, many or a class for expanded clones.

CDR3nt | CDR3aa | abundance | d_gene | j_gene | v_gene
TGTGCCAGCAGCGTAGGAACAGGGGACGGTGAAAAACTGTTTTTT | CASSVGTGDGEKLFF | few | TRBD1 | TRBJ1-4 | TRBV9
TGTGCCAGCCCACCACCGGTACAGACGTATGGCTACACCTTC | CASPPPVQTYGYTF | - | - | TRBJ1-2 | TRBV18
TGTGCCAGCAGCCCGACAGGTGGATTGAACACTGAAGCTTTCTTT | CASSPTGGLNTEAFF | few | - | TRBJ1-1 | TRBV6-6
TGCGCCAGCCGAAGCGGGGGACAGGGGAACACCGGGGAGCTGTTTTTT | CASRSGGQGNTGELFF | many | - | TRBJ2-2 | TRBV5-1
TGCAGTGCCACCCGCGGGGCCGCTAGCACAGATACGCAGTATTTT | CSATRGAASTDTQYF | - | - | TRBJ2-3 | TRBV20-1
TGTGCCGGCAGCCTATTTACAGGGTTGAGCTCTGGGGCCAACGTCCTGACTTTC | CAGSLFTGLSSGANVLTF | - | - | TRBJ2-6 | TRBV3-1
TGTGCCAGCAGTGTCCTCGGGACCCACACCGGGGAGCTGTTTTTT | CASSVLGTHTGELFF | many | - | TRBJ2-2 | TRBV28
TGTGCCAGCAGCGATTGGGACAGGGGGCCAGGAGCTTTCTTT | CASSDWDRGPGAFF | - | TRBD1 | TRBJ1-1 | TRBV7-9
TGCAGTGCTAGAGGACCGGGGGCCACAGATACGCAGTATTTT | CSARGPGATDTQYF | - | - | TRBJ2-3 | TRBV20-1
TGCGCCAGCAGCTTGGGTGGGCCTGGGGACAATGAGCAGTTCTTC | CASSLGGPGDNEQFF | few | - | TRBJ2-1 | TRBV5-1
TGCGCCAGCAGCTTGGGAGACGCCCTGGAGGAGACCCAGTACTTC | CASSLGDALEETQYF | few | - | TRBJ2-5 | TRBV5-1
TGTGCCAGCTCACCAGGGGCTGGGAATCAGCCCCAGCATTTT | CASSPGAGNQPQHF | many | - | TRBJ1-5 | TRBV18
TGTGCCAGCAGCGTCTCGGGCCAAGGCGGGGAGCTGTTTTTT | CASSVSGQGGELFF | - | - | TRBJ2-2 | TRBV9
TGTGCCAGCAGTTACTCTCGGGGGACCGGGGAGCTGTTTTTT | CASSYSRGTGELFF | - | - | TRBJ2-2 | TRBV6-6
TGTGCCAGCAGCGAAGGGGCGTCGGGCACTGAAGCTTTCTTT | CASSEGASGTEAFF | few | - | TRBJ1-1 | TRBV7-9
TGTGCCTGGAGGCGACAGTTGCCCTATGGCTACACCTTC | CAWRRQLPYGYTF | - | - | TRBJ1-2 | TRBV30